One TCR beta chain is described in this entry. CDR3 length equals 14 residues. The germline V gene encodes CDR1 LNHDA and CDR2 SQIVND (reference sequence). Unmatched junction bases numbered 3, after V lost 6 bases and J lost 5 bases. In the authors' workflow: Reference gene primer amplification in the assay estimated nucleated cell counts. Some clones are missing from TCRdb's copy, which holds only in-frame ones; the method was immunoSEQ multiplex PCR. The DNA was the basis for D and trimming; V, J and clone size are from that table. The sample lists about 260,000 clones, 82% occurring once. The entry originates in a study of blood T cell repertoires in COVID-19. Turning to the study itself: Italy, Spain and the United States were the sources of the convalescent and acute COVID-19 samples. PBMCs, B-cell-depleted T cells, or T cells provided the cDNA or gDNA that made up the material.

The sequence derives from an elderly woman with acute or convalescent COVID-19. The sequencing sample was made of peripheral blood. J is TRBJ1-4 and V is TRBV19; TRBD1 aligns across 10 bases. In DNA form, the CDR3 reads TGTGCCAGTAGCGCGGACAGGGGGAATGAAAAACTGTTTTTT. It codes for CASSADRGNEKLFF.